This T cell receptor (beta chain) comes out of a study of blood T cell repertoires in COVID-19. About the study: Samples representing acute and convalescent COVID-19 were sourced from the United States, Italy and Spain. PBMCs, B-cell-depleted T cells, or T cells provided the cDNA or gDNA that made up the material.

The CDR3 consists of 17 residues. Looked up from germline, CDR1 is SGHTA and CDR2 is FQGNSA. The trim removed 3 bases at V and 5 bases at J, leaving 9 bases unmatched. How the authors handled the data: Nucleated cell number was recorded as an estimate derived from reference gene primer amplification. Assay: immunoSEQ multiplex PCR; the TCRdb copy retains only in-frame clones and omits some. That table furnishes V, J and clone size, whereas the DNA furnished D and trimming. The sample has 120,000 or so clones, 82% seen once. This TCR was sampled from a human donor in a cohort sampled during active COVID-19. The source material was peripheral blood. V gene TRBV7-2 combines with J gene TRBJ2-2, with 10 bases that match TRBD2. CDR3 residues: CASSFVLGLAATGELFF. CDR3 in DNA: TGTGCCAGCAGCTTCGTGCTAGGACTAGCGGCAACCGGGGAGCTGTTTTTT.